The present T cell receptor (beta chain) was sequenced within a study of blood T cells in healthy people across ages. Alongside a J-beta primer mix, a sample-barcoded 5' primer served in a second PCR lasting roughly 7 to 12 cycles. TCRdb re-called the 5' RACE reads through MiXCR, storing one row per CDR3 protein. The sample includes approximately 490,000 distinct CDR3 sequences, about 25% of them seen just once. The sample was also reused in another study, on T cells of mothers and their children.

The sample consisted of blood. The receptor's source is a boy aged 5-17 years in good health.

The CDR3 protein is CASSQGLAGGLEETQYF. The CDR3 bases are TGTGCCAGCAGCCAAGGTCTAGCGGGAGGGCTTGAAGAGACCCAGTACTTC. The V call is TRBV4-2, the J call TRBJ2-5; 12 positions match TRBD2. The trim removed 1 base at V and 3 bases at J, leaving 6 bases unmatched. The CDR3 is made up of 17 amino acids. Germline-derived CDR1 and CDR2 are LGHNA and YNFKEQ.